This T cell receptor beta chain was profiled in a study of T cell responses to AZD1222 COVID-19 vaccine. General study results and limits: Distributed over spike, vaccine-associated CD4 TCRs predominated at 160-218 and 743-854. Within unmutated variant regions lay the reported targets of nearly half of spike-specific TCRs. Spike-specific TCR breadth and depth were elevated following two AZD1222 doses. Females outnumbered males among donors, who were mostly white British; clonal diversity was possibly underestimated.

Generated by immunoSEQ multiplex PCR, the TCRdb table keeps only in-frame clones and is missing some. The sample has roughly 130,000 clones, 75% to 90% seen once; the top ten hold roughly 1.5%. Of note for this clone: What it binds is not known.

The source of this sequence is an adult in good health. Sequenced material: peripheral blood, taken on day 0 of AZD1222 vaccination.

The CDR3 here is CSALSHRQETQYF. CDR3 DNA sequence: TGCAGCGCCTTGTCCCATAGACAAGAGACCCAGTACTTC. This chain joins TRBV29-1 and TRBJ2-5; the D is unclear. CDR1 is SQVTM, CDR2 ANQGSEA, per germline. V shed 7 bases and J shed 2 bases, with 14 bases lying between them. The CDR3 totals 13 residues.